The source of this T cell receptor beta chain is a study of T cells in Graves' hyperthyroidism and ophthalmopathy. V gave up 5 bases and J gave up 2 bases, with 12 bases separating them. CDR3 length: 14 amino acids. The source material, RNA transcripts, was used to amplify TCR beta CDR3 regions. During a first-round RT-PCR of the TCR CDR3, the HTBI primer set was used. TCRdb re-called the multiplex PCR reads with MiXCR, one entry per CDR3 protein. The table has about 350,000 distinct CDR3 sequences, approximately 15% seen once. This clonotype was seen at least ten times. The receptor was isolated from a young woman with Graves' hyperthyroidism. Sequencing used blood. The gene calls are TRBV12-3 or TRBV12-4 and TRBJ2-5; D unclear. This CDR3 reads CASSPLRVQETQYF. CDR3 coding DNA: TGTGCCAGCAGTCCACTCCGGGTACAAGAGACCCAGTACTTC.